These T cell receptor beta chains were read from a single sample in a study of regulatory T cells in long-lasting Graves disease. TCRdb recomputed calls from the multiplex PCR reads with MiXCR, one row per CDR3 protein. Here the sample spans 600,000 to 800,000 distinct CDR3 sequences, about 32% being singletons. The input for sequencing was peripheral blood mononuclear cells (PBMCs), taken when the disease was refractory, from a patient treated with antithyroid drugs. Receptors originate from a female donor with Graves disease. Both conserved end residues are part of each CDR3. The D gene is left open where the match is weak. The listing skips clone size in some rows; elsewhere it reads once, few, many or a size class.

>.|.|TRBJ1-3|TRBV12-3/TRBV12-4
CASNRDIQSSGNTIYF
TGTGCCAGCAACCGGGACATCCAGAGCTCTGGAAACACCATATATTTT
>many|.|TRBJ2-5|TRBV28
CASLRHSQETQYF
TGTGCCAGCCTACGGCACAGTCAAGAGACCCAGTACTTC
>many|.|TRBJ2-7|TRBV12-3/TRBV12-4
CASSLGAGGPYEQYF
TGTGCCAGCAGCCTCGGGGCAGGGGGGCCTTACGAGCAGTACTTC
>.|.|TRBJ1-1|TRBV19
CASSPRGQQAFF
TGTGCCAGTAGTCCTCGAGGGCAGCAAGCTTTCTTT
>.|.|TRBJ1-5|TRBV7-9
CASSLGRHPSNQPQHF
TGTGCCAGCAGCTTGGGGAGGCACCCTAGCAATCAGCCCCAGCATTTT
>.|.|TRBJ1-2|TRBV12-3/TRBV12-4
CASSVREGDYTF
TGTGCCAGCAGCGTGCGGGAGGGGGACTACACCTTC
>many|.|TRBJ1-1|TRBV6-2/TRBV6-3
CASSYSFGVGETEAFF
TGTGCCAGCAGTTACTCGTTCGGGGTGGGGGAGACTGAAGCTTTCTTT
>.|.|TRBJ2-7|TRBV5-4
CASSAGRAYEQYF
TGTGCCAGCAGCGCGGGACGGGCCTACGAGCAGTACTTC
>.|.|TRBJ2-5|TRBV4-2
CASSQGVGEETQYF
TGTGCCAGCAGCCAAGGGGTGGGAGAAGAGACCCAGTACTTC
>.|TRBD1|TRBJ1-1|TRBV5-1
CASNPFPGLQGEGTEAFF
TGCGCCAGTAACCCTTTTCCTGGCCTTCAGGGGGAAGGGACTGAAGCTTTCTTT
>.|.|TRBJ2-7|TRBV20-1
CSASPGGTSSYEQYF
TGCAGTGCTTCTCCAGGCGGGACCAGCTCCTACGAGCAGTACTTC
>many|.|TRBJ2-5|TRBV12-3/TRBV12-4
CASSLQDFQETQYF
TGTGCCAGCAGTTTACAGGACTTCCAAGAGACCCAGTACTTC
>.|.|TRBJ2-7|TRBV12-3/TRBV12-4
CASRLGGGHEQYF
TGTGCCAGCAGGTTAGGGGGGGGACACGAGCAGTACTTC
>few|TRBD1|TRBJ1-5|TRBV6-1
CASRFGTGDQPQHF
TGTGCCAGCAGGTTCGGGACAGGGGATCAGCCCCAGCATTTT
>.|TRBD1|TRBJ1-2|TRBV5-1
CASSANRGTNYGYTF
TGCGCCAGCAGCGCGAACAGGGGGACTAACTATGGCTACACCTTC
>few|.|TRBJ1-2|TRBV6-2/TRBV6-3
CASSAAGDYGYTF
TGTGCCAGCAGTGCCGCAGGGGATTATGGCTACACCTTC
>few|TRBD1|TRBJ2-7|TRBV4-1
CATRDSNYEQYF
TGCGCCACAAGGGACAGTAACTACGAGCAGTACTTC
>.|TRBD1|TRBJ1-2|TRBV7-9
CASSDTGTELYGYTF
TGTGCCAGCAGCGATACCGGGACAGAACTCTATGGCTACACCTTC
>.|TRBD1|TRBJ1-1|TRBV11-2
CASSLHPDRVIFF
TGTGCCAGCAGCTTACACCCCGACAGGGTTATTTTCTTT
>many|.|TRBJ2-7|TRBV29-1
CSVTGNYEQYF
TGCAGCGTTACAGGGAACTACGAGCAGTACTTC
>.|.|TRBJ2-1|TRBV7-9
CASRPWTGGDNEQFF
TGTGCCAGCAGACCCTGGACCGGAGGCGACAATGAGCAGTTCTTC
>.|.|TRBJ1-1|TRBV7-2
CASSLLPMSTEAFF
TGTGCCAGCAGCTTACTACCCATGAGCACTGAAGCTTTCTTT
>.|.|TRBJ1-1|TRBV7-9
CASSSTLQMNTEAFF
TGTGCCAGCAGCTCCACCCTTCAAATGAACACTGAAGCTTTCTTT
>.|.|TRBJ2-7|TRBV6-1
CASTPIRAGYEQYF
TGTGCCAGCACCCCCATTAGGGCCGGGTACGAGCAGTACTTC
>.|TRBD1|TRBJ2-7|TRBV3-1
CASSPLPGTASYEQYF
TGTGCCAGCAGCCCCCTCCCCGGGACAGCGTCCTACGAGCAGTACTTC
>many|.|TRBJ1-1|TRBV5-1
CASRLVSNTEAFF
TGCGCCAGCAGACTGGTATCGAACACTGAAGCTTTCTTT
>few|TRBD1|TRBJ1-5|TRBV28
CASRRTGGGQPQHF
TGTGCCAGCAGGCGGACAGGGGGCGGTCAGCCCCAGCATTTT
>few|.|TRBJ2-5|TRBV13
CASSLGTGPLETQYF
TGTGCCAGCAGCTTAGGTACGGGGCCGTTGGAGACCCAGTACTTC
>many|TRBD1|TRBJ1-1|TRBV27
CASTPLSPRGRDTEAFF
TGTGCCAGCACCCCCTTGTCCCCCAGGGGGAGGGACACTGAAGCTTTCTTT
>many|.|TRBJ2-4|TRBV11-2
CASSLMGLAKNIQYF
TGTGCCAGCAGCTTAATGGGGCTAGCCAAAAACATTCAGTACTTC
>.|.|TRBJ2-5|TRBV12-3/TRBV12-4
CASNSEGVDGETQYF
TGTGCCAGCAACTCAGAGGGGGTGGATGGGGAGACCCAGTACTTC
>.|.|TRBJ1-2|TRBV5-1
CASSLANGAGYGYTF
TGCGCCAGCAGCTTGGCCAACGGAGCGGGCTATGGCTACACCTTC
>.|.|TRBJ1-1|TRBV5-6
CASSLIGRAAFF
TGTGCCAGCAGCTTGATAGGGAGGGCAGCTTTCTTT
>.|.|TRBJ2-2|TRBV5-1
CASSQDPSSTGELFF
TGCGCCAGCAGCCAGGACCCCAGCAGCACCGGGGAGCTGTTTTTT
>many|TRBD1|TRBJ1-6|TRBV20-1
CSAKRTGRNSPLHF
TGCAGTGCTAAACGGACAGGGCGCAATTCACCCCTCCACTTT
>many|.|TRBJ1-1|TRBV12-3/TRBV12-4
CASSQLGGGTEAFF
TGTGCCAGCAGTCAGCTCGGGGGTGGCACTGAAGCTTTCTTT
>.|TRBD2|TRBJ2-3|TRBV11-2
CASREPAGRIDTQYF
TGTGCCAGCAGGGAACCAGCGGGAAGGATAGATACGCAGTATTTT
>.|.|TRBJ2-7|TRBV20-1
CSAIHPEDYEQYF
TGCAGTGCTATCCACCCGGAGGACTACGAGCAGTACTTC
>few|.|TRBJ2-5|TRBV20-1
CSARRTEGETQYF
TGCAGTGCTAGAAGGACCGAGGGGGAGACCCAGTACTTC
>.|.|TRBJ1-5|TRBV7-2
CASSLARTLRKDSNQPQHF
TGTGCCAGCAGCTTAGCTCGAACACTTCGAAAGGATAGCAATCAGCCCCAGCATTTT
>few|TRBD2|TRBJ2-3|TRBV12-3/TRBV12-4
CASSYLWGGGDTQYF
TGTGCCAGCAGCTACTTGTGGGGGGGTGGGGATACGCAGTATTTT
>once|.|TRBJ1-5|TRBV7-2
CASSLERNQPQHF
TGTGCCAGCAGCTTGGAGAGGAATCAGCCCCAGCATTTT
>.|.|TRBJ1-2|TRBV15
CATSDPAGGYGYTF
TGTGCCACCAGCGACCCCGCCGGGGGCTATGGCTACACCTTC
>.|.|TRBJ2-7|TRBV12-3/TRBV12-4
CASSPTQADEQYF
TGTGCCAGCAGCCCGACTCAGGCGGACGAGCAGTACTTC
>.|TRBD1|TRBJ2-1|TRBV27
CASSFMRRTGTGYNEQFF
TGTGCCAGCAGTTTTATGCGAAGAACCGGGACAGGCTACAATGAGCAGTTCTTC
>.|.|TRBJ1-5|TRBV19
CASSIVQGSMGQPQHF
TGTGCCAGTAGTATCGTACAGGGCAGTATGGGTCAGCCCCAGCATTTT
>few|.|TRBJ1-2|TRBV10-3
CAISDQGNYGYTF
TGTGCCATCAGTGATCAGGGGAACTATGGCTACACCTTC
>once|.|TRBJ1-6|TRBV6-1
CASSPRAGDNSPLHF
TGTGCCAGCAGCCCCAGGGCGGGTGATAATTCACCCCTCCACTTT
>few|.|TRBJ2-2|TRBV7-9
CASSLPEPGTGELFF
TGTGCCAGCAGCTTACCTGAGCCGGGGACCGGGGAGCTGTTTTTT
>few|TRBD1|TRBJ1-2|TRBV29-1
CSIVDRNYGYTF
TGCAGCATCGTGGACAGGAACTATGGCTACACCTTC
>.|.|TRBJ1-1|TRBV5-5
CASSPRDANIGITEAFF
TGTGCCAGCAGCCCCAGGGACGCAAATATTGGGATAACTGAAGCTTTCTTT